Sequencing of this TCR beta chain was carried out in a study of blood T cell repertoires in COVID-19. Germline CDR1 MDHEN, CDR2 SYDVKM. The CDR3 loop spans 14 amino acids. The trim removed 7 bases at V and 5 bases at J, leaving 5 bases unmatched. The method was immunoSEQ multiplex PCR; TCRdb's version includes in-frame clones alone and lacks a portion of them. This repertoire shows around 500,000 clones, roughly 90% found once; its top ten account for 1.5% to 2%. This sequence was found in a woman aged 40 to 50 who had recovered from COVID-19. What was sequenced was PBMCs or T cells enriched from blood (not recorded which). The chain has TRBV28 and TRBJ2-2, with 9 bases lining up with TRBD2. The CDR3 protein is CASKDSGRTGELFF. Here the CDR3 DNA reads TGTGCCAGCAAGGATAGCGGGAGAACCGGGGAGCTGTTTTTT.